The 25 T cell receptor beta chains listed next were all sequenced from one sample in a study of blood T cell repertoires in COVID-19 (dated by TCRdb to 2018 to 2021). Libraries came from the immunoSEQ multiplex PCR assay. TCRdb retrieved this table from immuneACCESS and kept in-frame rearrangements only. Not all clones are present; in checked studies, unresolved V genes account for under half, and no reason is known for the remainder. The sample includes a few hundred thousand clones, with approximately 88% observed a single time. The ten largest clones add up to roughly 3% of the sample. The sample consisted of PBMCs or T cells enriched from blood (not recorded which). The origin of the receptors is a woman in her 40s who had been exposed to COVID-19.

The chain has TRBV24-1 and TRBJ1-1; maybe TRBD1 (5 bases). Looked up from germline, CDR1 is KGHDR and CDR2 is SFDVKD. Trimming cost V 7 bases and J 0 bases, with 11 bases left between them. The CDR3 covers 14 residues. Here the CDR3 reads CATRGDSMNTEAFF. As DNA, the CDR3 is TGTGCCACCAGGGGCGACAGTATGAACACTGAAGCTTTCTTT.

The rearrangement links TRBV7-2 to TRBJ2-7; 10 positions match TRBD1. From germline, CDR1 is SGHTA and CDR2 FQGNSA. The CDR3 runs to 15 residues. J gave up 2 bases and V 3 bases, and 4 bases lay outside the gene matches. CDR3 sequence: CASSFPGQGTYEQYF. CDR3 nucleotides: TGTGCCAGCAGCTTCCCGGGACAGGGGACCTACGAGCAGTACTTC.

On this clone itself: The germline gene is not matched at one end of the junction; a read error may be the cause. Other DNA sequences in the same sample also yield this CDR3. The chain couples TRBV5-1 to TRBJ2-3; TRBD2 matches 10 bases. The CDR3 consists of 16 residues. CDR1 and CDR2 from the germline V gene are SGHRS and YFSETQ. The CDR3 sequence is CASSLAGLAGTDTQYF. Here the CDR3 DNA reads TGTGCCAGCAGCTTGGCCGGACTAGCGGGCACAGATACGCAGTATTTT.

The chain uses TRBV7-8 and TRBJ2-1; 11 bases agree with TRBD2. The CDR3 covers 16 residues. V was clipped by 4 bases and J by 5 bases; unmatched bases: 7. Germline lookup yields CDR1 SGHVS and CDR2 FQNEAQ. The CDR3 loop is CASSSRGLAGHNEQFF. Written as DNA, the CDR3 is TGTGCCAGCAGCTCTAGAGGACTAGCGGGCCACAATGAGCAGTTCTTC.

The chain joins TRBV6-2 or TRBV6-3 to TRBJ2-1; TRBD1 might be the D (6 bases). The CDR3 extends over 13 amino acids. Germline values: CDR1 MNHEY, CDR2 SVGEGT. V lost 6 bases, J lost 4 bases, and 10 bases lay in between. The CDR3 region is CASSFGQYNEQFF. DNA of the CDR3: TGTGCCAGCAGCTTTGGACAGTACAATGAGCAGTTCTTC.

The chain carries TRBV6-6 and TRBJ2-1; unclear D gene. Germline CDR1 and CDR2: MNHNY and SVGAGI (reference sequence). V shed 5 bases and J shed 7 bases, with 6 bases lying between them. The CDR3 sequence is 11 residues long. The CDR3 DNA reads as TGTGCCAGCAGTCCTTTTAATGAGCAGTTCTTC. Amino acid sequence: CASSPFNEQFF.

The genes are TRBV28 and TRBJ1-6, with D possibly being TRBD1 (6 bases). CDR3 length equals 13 residues. Trimming removed 6 bases at V and 5 bases at J, with 8 bases between. Per germline, CDR1 MDHEN and CDR2 SYDVKM. In nucleotides, the CDR3 is TGTGCCAGCAGCCGGACAGATAATTCACCCCTCCACTTT. Encoded protein: CASSRTDNSPLHF.

The genes are TRBV30 and TRBJ1-2, with 7 bases identical to TRBD1. The CDR3 extends over 18 amino acids. The junction had 19 bases not matched to a gene; V was cut back by 2 bases and J by 4 bases. The germline V gene has CDR1 GTSNPN and CDR2 SVGIG (reference sequence). The CDR3 sequence is CAWSRGRGATSPVYGYTF. CDR3 DNA sequence: TGTGCCTGGAGTAGGGGGCGGGGGGCCACTTCACCCGTCTATGGCTACACCTTC.

V and J are TRBV11-1 and TRBJ1-1, with TRBD1 matching over 7 bases. Trimming cost V 2 bases and J 2 bases; bases outside gene matches: 8. From germline, CDR1 is SGHAT and CDR2 FQDESV (reference sequence). This CDR3 has 16 residues. The DNA of the CDR3 is TGTGCCAGCAGCTTATCGGACAGGAAAATTAACACTGAAGCTTTCTTT. This gives the protein CASSLSDRKINTEAFF.

This clone appeared once. The chain links TRBV11-3 to TRBJ1-1; 12 positions match TRBD1. The CDR3 loop spans 14 amino acids. Germline loops: CDR1 SGHNT, CDR2 YENEEA. Germline trimming cut 4 bases from V and 4 bases from J; bases unmatched to any gene: 1. CDR3 loop: CASSWGQGATEAFF. The CDR3 DNA reads as TGTGCCAGCAGCTGGGGACAGGGGGCCACTGAAGCTTTCTTT. Full variable domain (rest looked up from reference TRBV11-3 and TRBJ1-1): EAGVVQSPRYKIIEKKQPVAFWCNPISGHNTLYWYLQNLGQGPELLIRYENEEAVDDSQLPKDRFSAERLKGVDSTLKIQPAELGDSAVYLCASSWGQGATEAFFGQGTRLTVV.

The chain combines TRBV5-4 with TRBJ2-1; 7 nucleotides agree with TRBD2. The CDR3 is 15 residues long. J was trimmed by 6 bases and V by 0 bases; bases with no gene match: 6. CDR1 SGHNT and CDR2 YYREEE come from the germline V gene (reference sequence). CDR3 nucleotides: TGTGCCAGCAGCTTGGGCGGGGGAGGGGCCAATGAGCAGTTCTTC. This sequence encodes CASSLGGGGANEQFF.

J is TRBJ2-1 and V is TRBV23-1; a weak D match, TRBD2 (5 bases). TRBV23-1 qualifies as an ORF whose function is uncertain. CDR3 size: 17 residues. V was trimmed by 0 bases and J by 6 bases, leaving 18 bases between them. The CDR3 sequence is CASSQSKGDSVGNEQFF. The CDR3 nucleotides are TGCGCCAGCAGTCAATCGAAGGGAGATTCAGTAGGCAATGAGCAGTTCTTC.

This clone was detected once. The chain links TRBV27 to TRBJ2-1; D ambiguous. V dropped 6 bases and J dropped 4 bases, with 4 bases sitting between them. This CDR3 comprises 11 residues. Germline CDR1 reads MNHEY; CDR2 reads SMNVEV (reference sequence). CDR3 coding DNA: TGTGCCAGCAGACATTACAATGAGCAGTTCTTC. Translating it yields CASRHYNEQFF.

This sequence joins TRBV23-1 and TRBJ2-7; D gene ambiguous. TRBV23-1 is designated an ORF whose function remains uncertain. The V end was cut by 7 bases, the J end by 3 bases, with 7 bases between. The CDR3 is made up of 11 amino acids. The CDR3 nucleotides are TGCGCCAGCATTTCACTCTACGAGCAGTACGTC. This encodes CASISLYEQYV.

A single count supports this clone. The V call is TRBV19, the J call TRBJ1-1; 8 bases are a match to TRBD1. This CDR3 is built from 12 residues. Trimming at V came to 6 bases and at J to 6 bases, leaving 3 bases not matched to a gene. Germline V CDR1 and CDR2: LNHDA, SQIVND (reference sequence). DNA of the CDR3: TGTGCCAGTAGCTGGACAGGGCCTGAAGCTTTCTTT. Its translation is CASSWTGPEAFF. The full variable domain, its missing parts supplied by reference TRBV19 and TRBJ1-1, is DGGITQSPKYLFRKEGQNVTLSCEQNLNHDAMYWYRQDPGQGLRLIYYSQIVNDFQKGDIAEGYSVSREKKESFPLTVTSAQKNPTAFYLCASSWTGPEAFFGQGTRLTVV.

This clone was observed once. The CDR3 loop reads CAWSEWEWGANEKLFF. The CDR3 DNA reads TGTGCCTGGTCCGAATGGGAGTGGGGGGCTAATGAAAAACTGTTTTTT. V and J are TRBV30 and TRBJ1-4, with D possibly matching TRBD1 (5 bases). The CDR3 contains 16 residues. V was clipped by 5 bases and J by 3 bases, with 19 bases between them. In germline, CDR1 is GTSNPN, CDR2 SVGIG (reference sequence).

This chain joins TRBV7-9 and TRBJ2-3, with a weak D call TRBD1 (8 bases). The CDR3 has 18 residues. Germline V gene lookup returns CDR1 SEHNR and CDR2 FQNEAQ (reference sequence). Trimming removed 5 bases from V and 2 bases from J, with 23 bases in between. CDR3 coding DNA: TGTGCCAGCAGCCCGTTTTGGGGGGGACAGGATGTCACAGATACGCAGTATTTT. It yields the protein CASSPFWGGQDVTDTQYF.

The table lists this clone with a few counts. The chain is built from TRBV3-1 (or the pseudogene TRBV3-2) and TRBJ1-4; TRBD1 agrees at 9 bases. The CDR3 is 14 amino acids. From germline, CDR1 is LGHDT and CDR2 YNNKEL (reference sequence). The V gene end was trimmed by 4 bases and the J gene end by 7 bases; junction bases not matched to a gene: 4. The CDR3 here is CASSLGTGLEKLFF. The CDR3 DNA sequence: TGTGCCAGCAGCCTGGGGACAGGGCTTGAAAAACTGTTTTTT.

The gene calls are TRBV10-3 and TRBJ2-7, with D possibly TRBD2 on 6 matching bases. This CDR3 has 14 amino acids. Trimming removed 8 bases at V and 9 bases at J, with 23 bases between. Germline loops: CDR1 ENHRY, CDR2 SYGVKD. CDR3 sequence reads: CAIGAEGTRLGQYF. The CDR3 DNA reads TGTGCCATCGGAGCGGAGGGTACGCGACTGGGGCAGTACTTC.

The chain combines TRBV12-5 with TRBJ2-1; D might be TRBD2 (6 bases). Germline lookup yields CDR1 LGHNT and CDR2 FRNRAP. CDR3 size: 16 residues. V lost 1 base and J 10 bases, leaving 20 bases between the germline ends. The CDR3 DNA follows: TGTGCTAGTGGTTTGGAGGGGATAGCGGCCCTTGTGGAGCAGTTCTTC. This sequence encodes CASGLEGIAALVEQFF.

A remark on this clone: One end of the junction is discordant with germline, which a read error may explain. The chain is built from TRBV5-1 and TRBJ2-2; tentative D call: TRBD1 (6 bases). Germline lookup yields CDR1 SGHRS and CDR2 YFSETQ. This CDR3 comprises 16 residues. The CDR3 DNA follows: TGTGCCAGCAGCTTGGCTCCAGGGGTTAACACCGGGGAGCTGTTTTTT. Amino acid sequence: CASSLAPGVNTGELFF.

The DNA for the CDR3 is TGTGCCACCAGTGATTTGCCGAAACCCGGGACAGGGGATTTTGATGAGCAGTTCTTC. Translation: CATSDLPKPGTGDFDEQFF. The chain combines TRBV24-1 with TRBJ2-1, with 10 bases lining up with TRBD1. Germline V lookup: CDR1 KGHDR, CDR2 SFDVKD. The CDR3 is made up of 19 amino acids. With 0 bases clipped from V and 8 bases from J, the junction kept 15 bases outside the gene matches.

The CDR3 spells CASSIQGNTEAFF. The CDR3 nucleotides are TGTGCCAGTAGTATTCAGGGGAACACTGAAGCTTTCTTT. V gene TRBV19 combines with J gene TRBJ1-1; the D gene is possibly TRBD1 (5 bases). The CDR3 has 13 residues. Deletions cut 3 bases from V and 1 base from J, with 6 bases between. In germline, CDR1 is LNHDA, CDR2 SQIVND (reference sequence).

This sequence joins TRBV7-2 and TRBJ2-7; 11 bases align to TRBD2. V shed 5 bases, J shed 5 bases, and the junction held 11 bases outside the gene matches. The CDR3 is made up of 16 amino acids. CDR1 is SGHTA, CDR2 FQGNSA, per germline. CDR3 bases: TGTGCCAGCAGCCCTCCTTTTAGCGGGGGGGCGAACGAGCAGTACTTC. The encoded protein is CASSPPFSGGANEQYF.

This chain links TRBV9 with TRBJ1-1; D not resolved. The CDR3 spans 14 residues. CDR1 is SGDLS, CDR2 YYNGEE, per germline. V gave up 1 base and J gave up 4 bases, with 11 bases separating them. As DNA, the CDR3 is TGTGCCAGCAGCGTATCATACACGGGCACTGAAGCTTTCTTT. Residues: CASSVSYTGTEAFF.